These 15 T cell receptor beta chains share one sample of origin, sequenced in a study of blood T cell repertoires in COVID-19. Measured with immunoSEQ multiplex PCR; TCRdb has only the in-frame clones, and not every one. This sample has 300,000 to 400,000 clones, with more than 80% found just once. The sample consisted of PBMCs or T cells enriched from blood (not recorded which). The receptors originated from a man aged 18 to 29 who had recovered from COVID-19.

This chain connects TRBV28 to TRBJ2-4; TRBD2 is a possible D gene (7 bases). CDR1 is MDHEN, CDR2 SYDVKM, per germline. CDR3 length equals 14 residues. V lost 5 bases and J 8 bases, leaving 16 bases between the germline ends. Here the CDR3 DNA reads TGTGCCAGCAGTCCAACTTTAGGGGGGGACATTCAGTACTTC. It codes for CASSPTLGGDIQYF.

The chain links TRBV5-1 to TRBJ2-5; 9 nucleotides line up with TRBD2. The length of the CDR3 is 16 residues. Per germline, CDR1 SGHRS and CDR2 YFSETQ. Trimming cost V 4 bases and J 4 bases; bases outside gene matches: 11. For the CDR3, the DNA is TGCGCCAGCAGCCCGGTTAGCGGGGGCCAGAGAGAGACCCAGTACTTC. It specifies CASSPVSGGQRETQYF.

This clone was detected a few times. The rearrangement joins TRBV5-6 to TRBJ2-1, with a tentative D call TRBD1 (6 bases). The germline V gene has CDR1 SGHDT and CDR2 YYEEEE. V lost 9 bases and J 5 bases, leaving 18 bases between the germline ends. This CDR3 is built from 14 residues. The CDR3 spells CATEEQGIDNEQFF. The CDR3 DNA follows: TGTGCCACGGAGGAACAGGGTATCGACAATGAGCAGTTCTTC.

The chain carries TRBV19 and TRBJ2-6; TRBD2 is a possible D gene (5 bases). V was clipped by 6 bases and J by 8 bases, with 14 bases between them. The CDR3 runs 14 residues. Germline lookup yields CDR1 LNHDA and CDR2 SQIVND (reference sequence). CDR3 bases: TGTGCCAGTAGCCCGTCGGGAAGGTCCAACGTCCTGACTTTC. Translating gives CASSPSGRSNVLTF.

The genes are TRBV6-5 and TRBJ1-1; D is undetermined. The ends were cut back, 0 bases at V and 1 base at J, with 9 bases in the middle. The germline gives CDR1 MNHEY, CDR2 SVGAGI. The CDR3 runs to 15 residues. CDR3 sequence: CASSYSRETNTEAFF. CDR3 coding DNA: TGTGCCAGCAGTTACTCCCGGGAGACGAACACTGAAGCTTTCTTT.

The gene calls are TRBV10-2 and TRBJ1-5; D is perhaps TRBD1 (5 bases). With 4 bases removed from V and 3 bases from J, the gap between germline ends came to 22 bases. Germline CDR1 WSHSY, CDR2 SAAADI. CDR3 length: 18 residues. Here the CDR3 DNA reads TGCGCCAGCAGTGGAAATGAGGCACAGGTGTCATTCAATCAGCCCCAGCATTTT. Protein sequence: CASSGNEAQVSFNQPQHF.

This chain uses TRBV9 with TRBJ1-2, with 10 bases identical to TRBD1. Germline loops: CDR1 SGDLS, CDR2 YYNGEE. V was pared by 1 base and J by 8 bases, with 17 bases of the junction left unmatched. This CDR3 region has 18 residues. The CDR3 reads CASSVRFGTGASFGGYTF. Here the CDR3 DNA reads TGTGCCAGCAGCGTACGTTTCGGGACAGGGGCCTCTTTTGGCGGCTACACCTTC.

V gene TRBV9 combines with J gene TRBJ2-5, with a weak D call TRBD2 (6 bases). This CDR3 spans 15 amino acids. Germline lookup yields CDR1 SGDLS and CDR2 YYNGEE. Trimming shortened V by 0 bases and J by 4 bases, and 13 bases separated the two germline ends. Here the CDR3 DNA reads TGTGCCAGCAGCGTAGGGGGGGTTGTAGGAGAGACCCAGTACTTC. This sequence encodes CASSVGGVVGETQYF.

This clone was recorded once. The V call is TRBV3-1 (or the pseudogene TRBV3-2), the J call TRBJ2-6; D possibly corresponds to TRBD2 (7 bases). CDR1 is LGHDT and CDR2 is YNNKEL in the germline V gene (reference sequence). V shed 4 bases and J shed 0 bases, with 19 bases lying between them. CDR3 size: 19 residues. The CDR3 DNA follows: TGTGCCAGCAGCCTTTTGACCGGGGGGCTGAGCTCTGGGGCCAACGTCCTGACTTTC. This encodes CASSLLTGGLSSGANVLTF.

V is TRBV6-5 and J is TRBJ2-7, with D unresolved. CDR3 length: 13 residues. Germline V gives CDR1 MNHEY, CDR2 SVGAGI. The V gene lost 2 bases and the J gene lost 1 base, with 6 bases spanning the gap. The CDR3 loop is CASSYPSSYEQYF. The CDR3 nucleotides read TGTGCCAGCAGTTACCCCAGTTCCTACGAGCAGTACTTC.

The chain couples TRBV12-3 or TRBV12-4 to TRBJ2-5; D is ambiguous. CDR3 size: 12 residues. Trimming removed 1 base at V and 5 bases at J, with 5 bases between. The CDR3 protein is CASSLDRETQYF. CDR3 in DNA: TGTGCCAGCAGTTTAGATCGGGAGACCCAGTACTTC.

CDR3 loop: CASSLAGVWLGANVLTF. DNA for the CDR3: TGTGCCAGCAGCTTGGCGGGGGTCTGGCTTGGGGCCAACGTCCTGACTTTC. The chain uses TRBV5-4 and TRBJ2-6; D possibly corresponds to TRBD2 (6 bases). The V end lost 0 bases, the J end lost 3 bases, and 13 bases lay between the germline ends. Looked up from germline, CDR1 is SGHNT and CDR2 is YYREEE (reference sequence). The CDR3 is 17 amino acids.

The chain recombines TRBV3-1 (or the pseudogene TRBV3-2) with TRBJ1-6, with D uncertain. V lost 1 base and J 9 bases, leaving 7 bases between the germline ends. The CDR3 runs 13 residues. CDR1 LGHDT and CDR2 YNNKEL come from the germline V gene (reference sequence). The CDR3 nucleotides read TGTGCCAGCAGCCAAGCCGTGTTTTCACCCCTCCACTTT. The encoded protein is CASSQAVFSPLHF.

This clone was seen just once. The rearrangement joins TRBV5-1 to TRBJ2-3; TRBD2 is a possible D gene (7 bases). The CDR3 totals 16 residues. CDR1 is SGHRS and CDR2 is YFSETQ in the germline V gene. V shed 0 bases and J shed 2 bases, with 13 bases lying between them. The CDR3 here is CASSLGGGAVTDTQYF. The CDR3 DNA reads TGCGCCAGCAGCTTGGGAGGGGGGGCCGTCACAGATACGCAGTATTTT. Together with reference TRBV5-1 and TRBJ2-3, the CDR3 gives the full variable domain: KAGVTQTPRYLIKTRGQQVTLSCSPISGHRSVSWYQQTPGQGLQFLFEYFSETQRNKGNFPGRFSGRQFSNSRSEMNVSTLELGDSALYLCASSLGGGAVTDTQYFGPGTRLTVL.

This rearrangement joins TRBV7-2 to TRBJ1-2, with D uncertain. CDR3 size: 13 residues. Trimming removed 5 bases from V and 5 bases from J, with 12 bases in between. Looked up from germline, CDR1 is SGHTA and CDR2 is FQGNSA. CDR3 sequence: CASSPDTLYGYTF. The CDR3 nucleotides read TGTGCCAGCAGCCCCGACACCCTGTATGGCTACACCTTC.